What follows are 15 T cell receptor beta chains derived from one specimen sequenced in a study of T cells expressing NK-cell markers. For each CDR3 protein, TCRdb gives one entry from its re-call of the 5' RACE reads, without DNA. In all, the sample yields 690 or so distinct CDR3 sequences. Sequencing input: blood T cells: a sorted CD56 or NKG2C T cell subset, CD4+ or CD8+ T cells, or bulk PBMC T cells (not recorded which). The source of these receptors is a man aged 18-70 years in good health.

According to its frequency, this clonotype is medium-sized. The chain recombines TRBV6-5 with TRBJ2-7; checking the TCRdb D call of TRBD1 is not possible without DNA. The germline CDR1 and CDR2 sequences are MNHEY and SVGAGI. CDR3 size: 15 residues. CDR3: CASIRRQGSSYEQYF.

The gene calls are TRBV18 and TRBJ2-5; checking the TCRdb D call of TRBD2 is not possible without DNA. The germline CDR1 and CDR2 sequences are KGHSH and LQKENI. This CDR3 has 16 amino acids. CDR3 in amino acids: CASSPRRGRTQETQYF.

The V gene is TRBV28, the J gene TRBJ1-4. The CDR3 is 14 residues long. Germline V gene data show CDR1 as MDHEN and CDR2 as SYDVKM. CDR3 loop: CASSLWGPNEKLFF.

The chain is built from TRBV14 and TRBJ2-7; the TCRdb D gene call, TRBD2, has no DNA to confirm it. CDR1 is SGHDN, CDR2 FVKESK, per germline. The CDR3 length is 13 residues. The CDR3 is CASSQGRAYEQYF.

This clonotype ranks as medium-sized (0.01 to 0.1%) in terms of frequency. The rearrangement joins TRBV7-8 to TRBJ2-2; the D gene TCRdb calls, TRBD1, cannot be checked with no DNA. The CDR3 extends over 16 amino acids. Germline assignment: CDR1 SGHVS and CDR2 FQNEAQ. The CDR3 sequence is CASRPMGHRNTGELFF.

The genes are TRBV20-1 and TRBJ2-3; TCRdb's D call, TRBD2, is unchecked because there is no DNA. The CDR3 covers 20 residues. Per germline, CDR1 DFQATT and CDR2 SNEGSKA (reference sequence). The CDR3 protein is CSARDRRDSSGGLSTDTQYF.

By frequency, this clonotype is medium-sized. V usage is TRBV7-9 and J usage is TRBJ2-2; the D gene TCRdb calls, TRBD1, cannot be checked with no DNA. The CDR3 sequence is 15 residues long. Germline V CDR1 and CDR2: SEHNR, FQNEAQ (reference sequence). The CDR3 region is CASSLGQPGSGELFF.

The chain carries TRBV3-1 and TRBJ2-7; the D call from TCRdb, TRBD1, cannot be confirmed without DNA. The CDR3 contains 15 residues. Per germline, CDR1 LGHDT and CDR2 YNNKEL (reference sequence). The CDR3 here is CASSHRGLPSYEQYF.

This clonotype is labeled medium-sized (0.01 to 0.1%) based on frequency. The chain uses TRBV28 and TRBJ2-7; as DNA is missing, the TRBD1 call by TCRdb cannot be tested. Germline V gene sequence: CDR1 MDHEN, CDR2 SYDVKM. CDR3 size: 13 residues. The CDR3: CASSFDGAGEQYF.

The chain combines TRBV10-3 with TRBJ2-5; the TRBD1 assignment by TCRdb is unverifiable without DNA. Germline V lookup: CDR1 ENHRY, CDR2 SYGVKD. The CDR3 is made up of 15 amino acids. CDR3 residues: CAISEAGGAAETQYF.

This clonotype shows up as medium-sized by frequency. The chain uses TRBV5-1 and TRBJ2-5; the TCRdb call, TRBD1, lacks DNA for checking. The germline V gene has CDR1 SGHRS and CDR2 YFSETQ. The CDR3 totals 13 residues. This CDR3 is CASSQPPLETQYF.

Its frequency marks this clonotype as large. CDR3 sequence reads: CASSKVRSAKNIQYF. The chain has TRBV18 and TRBJ2-4. The CDR3 is 15 residues long. Germline CDR1 is KGHSH and CDR2 is LQKENI.

This chain links TRBV4-1 with TRBJ2-2; TCRdb proposes TRBD2, but this gene call is untestable without DNA. Germline V gene sequence: CDR1 MGHRA, CDR2 YSYEKL. The CDR3 is 17 amino acids. CDR3 sequence: CASSQDLWAGGTGELFF.

The chain couples TRBV6-1 to TRBJ1-6; lacking DNA, the TRBD1 call made by TCRdb goes unchecked. Germline lookup yields CDR1 MNHNS and CDR2 SASEGT. CDR3 size: 15 residues. The CDR3 is CASRPPPGIDSPLHF.

The V and J genes are TRBV5-5 and TRBJ1-3. CDR1 and CDR2 (germline): SGHKS, YYEKEE (reference sequence). The CDR3 spans 12 residues. The CDR3 here is CASSSTGNTIYF.